The 15 T cell receptor beta chains below were found in one sample sequenced in a study of T cells in Graves' hyperthyroidism and ophthalmopathy. Researchers amplified the TCR beta CDR3 regions from RNA transcripts. Using the HTBI primer set, a first-round RT-PCR was run on the TCR CDR3. TCRdb reprocessed the multiplex PCR reads with MiXCR, giving one entry per CDR3 protein. The data hold some 510,000 distinct CDR3 sequences, with less than 25% observed a single time. The material sequenced was blood. These TCRs come from a young man with Graves' hyperthyroidism.

The chain combines TRBV11-2 with TRBJ2-6; 7 bases are shared with TRBD2. The CDR3 runs 16 residues. V shed 1 base, J shed 1 base, and the junction held 1 base outside the gene matches. CDR1 and CDR2 from the germline V gene are SGHAT and FQNNGV. The CDR3 DNA is TGTGCCAGCAGCTTAGGGGGAGGGTCTGGGGCCAACGTCCTGACTTTC. Its protein product is CASSLGGGSGANVLTF.

The rearrangement joins TRBV19 to TRBJ1-2, with TRBD1 as a possible D gene (5 bases). V gave up 2 bases and J gave up 8 bases, with 9 bases separating them. CDR1 is LNHDA and CDR2 is SQIVND in the germline V gene (reference sequence). The CDR3 runs to 12 residues. The CDR3 reads CASSIQGSGYTF. For the CDR3, the DNA is TGTGCCAGTAGTATACAGGGTTCAGGCTACACCTTC.

This clonotype was counted a few times. The chain is built from TRBV30 and TRBJ2-7, with D perhaps given as TRBD1 or TRBD2 (5 bases each). Germline CDR1 GTSNPN, CDR2 SVGIG (reference sequence). Between the trimmed V and J ends, which lost 2 bases and 6 bases, there was a span of 14 bases. The CDR3 has 13 amino acids. The CDR3, as DNA: TGTGCCTGGAGTTCTGGGGGTCTGTTCGAGCAGTACTTC. Translation: CAWSSGGLFEQYF.

In this sample, this clonotype turned up many times. The V and J genes are TRBV20-1 and TRBJ1-1; the D gene is possibly TRBD1 (5 bases). The CDR3 runs 13 residues. V lost 5 bases, J lost 0 bases, and 10 bases lay in between. Germline V gene sequence: CDR1 DFQATT, CDR2 SNEGSKA (reference sequence). The chain's CDR3 is CSAVGRLNTEAFF. In DNA form, the CDR3 reads TGCAGTGCTGTGGGACGGTTGAACACTGAAGCTTTCTTT.

The V and J genes are TRBV9 and TRBJ2-2; 12 bases map to TRBD2. CDR1 and CDR2 from the germline V gene are SGDLS and YYNGEE. This CDR3 spans 18 amino acids. Trimming removed 4 bases from V and 1 base from J; junction bases left unmatched: 8. In nucleotides, the CDR3 is TGTGCCAGCAGCCCCGGACTAGCGGGGATCCGGAACACCGGGGAGCTGTTTTTT. It codes for CASSPGLAGIRNTGELFF.

This clonotype appeared a few times. The chain couples TRBV2 to TRBJ1-2; D is unresolved. This CDR3 region has 13 residues. Trimming left V 5 bases short and J 4 bases short, with 11 bases between. The germline gives CDR1 SNHLY, CDR2 FYNNEI. CDR3 bases: TGTGCCAGCAGTCAGTGGCAGTCCTATGGCTACACCTTC. It is translated as CASSQWQSYGYTF.

This clonotype was found many times. The rearrangement joins TRBV10-3 to TRBJ1-3; D gene uncertain. With 0 bases removed from V and 3 bases from J, the gap between germline ends came to 9 bases. The germline gives CDR1 ENHRY, CDR2 SYGVKD. CDR3 length: 15 residues. The CDR3 DNA is TGTGCCATCAGTGAGTCGGAGGCTTATGGAAACACCATATATTTT. As protein: CAISESEAYGNTIYF.

This clonotype was counted many times. V and J are TRBV5-1 and TRBJ2-2; D is uncertain. Trimming took 0 bases from V and 2 from J, leaving 11 bases between them. Germline CDR1 reads SGHRS; CDR2 reads YFSETQ. The CDR3 loop spans 16 amino acids. DNA for the CDR3: TGCGCCAGCAGCTTGGCCGGTCTCCTCAACACCGGGGAGCTGTTTTTT. Its protein is CASSLAGLLNTGELFF.

This clonotype occurred many times. V usage is TRBV28 and J usage is TRBJ2-5; 7 bases line up with TRBD2. Losses at the gene ends were 4 bases for V and 2 bases for J; bases not matched to a gene: 7. CDR1 is MDHEN, CDR2 SYDVKM, per germline. The CDR3 contains 15 residues. CDR3 in amino acids: CASSSMGGSQETQYF. The CDR3 nucleotides are TGTGCCAGCAGTTCCATGGGGGGGAGTCAAGAGACCCAGTACTTC.

This clonotype came up a few times. The rearrangement links TRBV20-1 to TRBJ2-7, with D possibly matching TRBD2 (5 bases). Germline assignment: CDR1 DFQATT and CDR2 SNEGSKA (reference sequence). Trimming removed 8 bases at V and 3 bases at J, with 20 bases between. CDR3 size: 14 residues. CDR3 region: CSLPGHLGSYEQYF. CDR3 bases: TGCAGTCTGCCTGGGCACCTAGGGAGCTACGAGCAGTACTTC.

The V and J genes are TRBV2 and TRBJ1-3; no reliable D call. V was shortened by 2 bases and J by 0 bases, with 8 bases between the two germline ends. In germline, CDR1 is SNHLY, CDR2 FYNNEI. The CDR3 loop spans 15 amino acids. The DNA for the CDR3 is TGTGCCAGCAGTGAAATCCGCGCCTCTGGAAACACCATATATTTT. Its translation: CASSEIRASGNTIYF.

This clonotype was picked up many times. The V and J genes are TRBV28 and TRBJ2-7; D gene ambiguous. The CDR3 has 13 residues. The germline V gene has CDR1 MDHEN and CDR2 SYDVKM. Trimming took 4 bases from V and 6 from J, leaving 13 bases between them. The CDR3: CASSSNEGGEQYF. DNA for the CDR3: TGTGCCAGCAGTTCCAATGAAGGCGGCGAGCAGTACTTC.

In this sample, this clonotype turned up many times. The gene calls are TRBV20-1 and TRBJ1-5, with 9 nucleotides matching TRBD1. V was pared by 0 bases and J by 9 bases, with 12 bases of the junction left unmatched. The germline CDR1 and CDR2 sequences are DFQATT and SNEGSKA (reference sequence). This CDR3 comprises 16 residues. As DNA, the CDR3 is TGCAGTGCTAGAGAATCCGGGACAGGGCTCAAGCGGCCCCAGCATTTT. Translation gives CSARESGTGLKRPQHF.

This clonotype appeared a few times. CDR3 sequence reads: CATSDGQGTVYEQYF. The DNA of the CDR3 is TGTGCCACCAGTGATGGACAGGGGACAGTTTACGAGCAGTACTTC. V and J are TRBV24-1 and TRBJ2-7; 9 nucleotides agree with TRBD1. CDR3 length: 15 amino acids. V shed 3 bases and J 4 bases; nucleotides not matched to a gene: 6. Per the germline V gene, CDR1 is KGHDR and CDR2 is SFDVKD.

The sample holds many counts of this clonotype. The chain uses TRBV20-1 and TRBJ2-2; weak D call: TRBD1 (5 bases). CDR3 length: 15 amino acids. V was cut by 3 bases and J by 0 bases, with 11 bases left in between. Germline values: CDR1 DFQATT, CDR2 SNEGSKA (reference sequence). CDR3 sequence (DNA): TGCAGTGCTAGCGACAGTATGTCGAACACCGGGGAGCTGTTTTTT. This codes for CSASDSMSNTGELFF.